This T cell receptor (beta chain) is from a study of memory CD4+ T cells and cytomegalovirus serostatus. This table comes from immunoSEQ multiplex PCR, and its TCRdb copy is limited to in-frame clones, with some not included. The repertoire holds over 40,000 clones, with 65% to 85% as singletons. Single viable CD3+CD4+CD8-CD45RO+ cells were sorted as the memory CD4+ T cells. CDR1 SGHTA and CDR2 FQGNSA come from the germline V gene. The ends were cut back, 2 bases at V and 6 bases at J, with 12 bases in the middle. The CDR3 totals 14 residues. The sequencing input was memory CD4+ T cells from blood. This clonotype was sampled from an adult in good health and CMV-seronegative. The chain links TRBV7-2 to TRBJ2-3; D is perhaps TRBD2 (6 bases). For the CDR3, the DNA is TGTGCCAGCAGCTTAAGCCCTGGGGGGGATACGCAGTATTTT. Translating gives CASSLSPGGDTQYF.